This is a list of T cell receptor beta chains from one sample in a study of T-cell memory formation after mild COVID-19. TCRdb re-called the 5' RACE reads through MiXCR, storing one row per CDR3 protein. The data hold around 370,000 distinct CDR3 sequences, with about 21% observed a single time. Sequencing was performed on PBMCs or a T cell subset sorted from them (not recorded which). Source of these receptors: an adult woman who had mild COVID-19 (a few samples of this study predate the infection). Cell type and time point are not known. The CDR3 runs from the conserved cysteine through the conserved F or W. The order of the fields is D gene, clone size, J gene, CDR3 length, V gene, CDR3 protein, CDR3 DNA. D genes are given only for firm matches. The size of a clone is reported for some rows only, either as once, few or many, or as a class for expanded clones.

d_gene: -
abundance: few
j_gene: TRBJ2-7
len: 12
v_gene: TRBV10-3
CDR3aa: CAIRQGFDEQYF
CDR3nt: TGTGCCATCAGACAGGGCTTCGACGAGCAGTACTTC

d_gene: TRBD1
abundance: -
j_gene: TRBJ2-5
len: 15
v_gene: TRBV30
CDR3aa: CAWGPGQGVGETQYF
CDR3nt: TGTGCCTGGGGGCCGGGACAGGGGGTCGGAGAGACCCAGTACTTC

d_gene: TRBD2
abundance: few
j_gene: TRBJ2-1
len: 15
v_gene: TRBV12-3/TRBV12-4
CDR3aa: CASSKGLAGDNEQFF
CDR3nt: TGTGCCAGCAGTAAGGGACTAGCGGGAGACAATGAGCAGTTCTTC

d_gene: -
abundance: many
j_gene: TRBJ2-7
len: 12
v_gene: TRBV30
CDR3aa: CAWRGGGYEQYF
CDR3nt: TGTGCCTGGAGGGGCGGAGGGTACGAGCAGTACTTC

d_gene: TRBD1
abundance: -
j_gene: TRBJ2-7
len: 16
v_gene: TRBV6-6
CDR3aa: CATSTVDRGRPYEQYF
CDR3nt: TGTGCCACCAGCACGGTAGACAGGGGGCGCCCCTACGAGCAGTACTTC

d_gene: TRBD1
abundance: few
j_gene: TRBJ1-1
len: 17
v_gene: TRBV5-6
CDR3aa: CASSPDGIRGPNTEAFF
CDR3nt: TGTGCCAGCAGCCCCGATGGCATTAGGGGGCCGAACACTGAAGCTTTCTTT

d_gene: TRBD2
abundance: many
j_gene: TRBJ2-1
len: 12
v_gene: TRBV7-2
CDR3aa: CAKLGGAYEQFF
CDR3nt: TGTGCCAAACTCGGGGGGGCCTATGAGCAGTTCTTC

d_gene: TRBD2
abundance: -
j_gene: TRBJ2-7
len: 15
v_gene: TRBV7-9
CDR3aa: CASSHSGRASYEQYF
CDR3nt: TGTGCCAGCAGCCATAGCGGGAGGGCCTCCTACGAGCAGTACTTC

d_gene: -
abundance: few
j_gene: TRBJ2-2
len: 12
v_gene: TRBV30
CDR3aa: CAWSKPGGELFF
CDR3nt: TGTGCCTGGAGTAAGCCGGGAGGGGAGCTGTTTTTT

d_gene: -
abundance: -
j_gene: TRBJ2-7
len: 15
v_gene: TRBV3-2
CDR3aa: CASSRGVAADYEQYF
CDR3nt: TGTGCCAGCAGCCGCGGGGTAGCGGCAGACTACGAGCAGTACTTC

d_gene: -
abundance: many
j_gene: TRBJ2-7
len: 15
v_gene: TRBV5-5
CDR3aa: CASSLDPGDSYEQYF
CDR3nt: TGTGCCAGCAGCCTGGATCCGGGGGACTCCTACGAGCAGTACTTC